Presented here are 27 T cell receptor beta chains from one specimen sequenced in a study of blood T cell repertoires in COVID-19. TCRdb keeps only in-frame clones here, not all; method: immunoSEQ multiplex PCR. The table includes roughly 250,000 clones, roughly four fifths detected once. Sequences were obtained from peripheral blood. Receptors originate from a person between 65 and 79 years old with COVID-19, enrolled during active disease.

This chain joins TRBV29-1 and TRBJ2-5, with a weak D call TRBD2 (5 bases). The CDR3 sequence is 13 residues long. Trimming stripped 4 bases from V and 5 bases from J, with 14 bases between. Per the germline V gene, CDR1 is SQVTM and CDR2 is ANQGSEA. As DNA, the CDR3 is TGCAGCGTTGTATGGAGGCAATCGGAGACCCAGTACTTC. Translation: CSVVWRQSETQYF.

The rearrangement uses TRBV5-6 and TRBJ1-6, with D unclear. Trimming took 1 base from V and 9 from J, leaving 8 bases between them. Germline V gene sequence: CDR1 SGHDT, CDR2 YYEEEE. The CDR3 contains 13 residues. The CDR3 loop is CASSLSSGSPLHF. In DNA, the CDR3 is TGTGCCAGCAGCTTGTCGTCAGGTTCACCCCTCCACTTT.

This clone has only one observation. The CDR3 spells CASSGLSSTASSYEQYF. Written as DNA, the CDR3 is TGTGCCAGCTCAGGGTTATCGTCGACAGCCAGCTCCTACGAGCAGTACTTC. The rearrangement uses TRBV18 and TRBJ2-7, with D possibly being TRBD1 (5 bases). CDR3 length: 17 residues. The V and J ends lost 5 bases and 0 bases respectively, with 20 bases between them. Germline values: CDR1 KGHSH, CDR2 LQKENI.

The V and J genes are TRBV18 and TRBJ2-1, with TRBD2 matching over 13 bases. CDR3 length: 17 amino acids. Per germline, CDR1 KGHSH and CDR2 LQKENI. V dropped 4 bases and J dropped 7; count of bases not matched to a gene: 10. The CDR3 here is CASSLRTSGSTWNEQFF. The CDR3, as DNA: TGTGCCAGCTCACTCAGGACTAGCGGGAGCACTTGGAATGAGCAGTTCTTC.

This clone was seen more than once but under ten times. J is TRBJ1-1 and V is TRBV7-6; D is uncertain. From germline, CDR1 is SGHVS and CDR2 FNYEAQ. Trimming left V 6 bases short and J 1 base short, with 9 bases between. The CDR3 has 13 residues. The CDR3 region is CASRRTENTEAFF. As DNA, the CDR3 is TGTGCCAGCAGGCGAACAGAGAACACTGAAGCTTTCTTT. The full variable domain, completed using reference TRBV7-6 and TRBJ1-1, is GAGVSQSPRYKVTKRGQDVALRCDPISGHVSLYWYRQALGQGPEFLTYFNYEAQQDKSGLPNDRFSAERPEGSISTLTIQRTEQRDSAMYRCASRRTENTEAFFGQGTRLTVV.

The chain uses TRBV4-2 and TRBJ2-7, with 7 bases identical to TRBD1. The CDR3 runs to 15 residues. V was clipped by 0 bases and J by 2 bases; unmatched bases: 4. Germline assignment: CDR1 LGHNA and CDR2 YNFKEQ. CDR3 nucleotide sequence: TGTGCCAGCAGCCAAGATCCCAGGGGGACCTACGAGCAGTACTTC. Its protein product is CASSQDPRGTYEQYF.

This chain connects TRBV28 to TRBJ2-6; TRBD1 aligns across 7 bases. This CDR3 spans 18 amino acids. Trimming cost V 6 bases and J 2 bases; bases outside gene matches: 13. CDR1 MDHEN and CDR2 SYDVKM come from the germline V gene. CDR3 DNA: TGTGCCAGCAGGAACGAGAGGGGGCAGGGGACTGGGGCCAACGTCCTGACTTTC. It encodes CASRNERGQGTGANVLTF. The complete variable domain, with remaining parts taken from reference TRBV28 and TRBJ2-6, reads DVKVTQSSRYLVKRTGEKVFLECVQDMDHENMFWYRQDPGLGLRLIYFSYDVKMKEKGDIPEGYSVSREKKERFSLILESASTNQTSMYLCASRNERGQGTGANVLTFGAGSRLTVL.

The CDR3 DNA follows: TGTGCCAGCAGTACCCGACAGGGCCATAATTCACCCCTCCACTTT. Translation gives CASSTRQGHNSPLHF. The chain is built from TRBV6-5 and TRBJ1-6; the match to TRBD1 covers 7 bases. CDR3 length: 15 amino acids. In germline, CDR1 is MNHEY, CDR2 SVGAGI. Germline trimming cut 5 bases from V and 5 bases from J; bases unmatched to any gene: 6.

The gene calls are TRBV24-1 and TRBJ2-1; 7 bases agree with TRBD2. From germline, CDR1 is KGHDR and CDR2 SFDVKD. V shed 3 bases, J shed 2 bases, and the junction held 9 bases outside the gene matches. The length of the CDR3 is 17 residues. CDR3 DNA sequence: TGTGCCACCAGTGATACGGCTAGCGGAGCGACCTACAATGAGCAGTTCTTC. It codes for CATSDTASGATYNEQFF.

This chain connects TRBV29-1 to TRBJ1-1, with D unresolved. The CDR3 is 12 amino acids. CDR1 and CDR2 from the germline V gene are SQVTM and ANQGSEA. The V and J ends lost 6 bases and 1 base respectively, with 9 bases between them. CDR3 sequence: CSVTSGNTEAFF. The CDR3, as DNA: TGCAGCGTCACGTCCGGGAACACTGAAGCTTTCTTT.

The CDR3 loop reads CASSKGTTNYGYTF. The CDR3 DNA follows: TGTGCCAGCAGCAAAGGAACAACCAACTATGGCTACACCTTC. The chain combines TRBV21-1 with TRBJ1-2; no DNA check was done on the table's D call, TRBD1. TRBV21-1 is a pseudogene locus. The CDR3 totals 14 residues.

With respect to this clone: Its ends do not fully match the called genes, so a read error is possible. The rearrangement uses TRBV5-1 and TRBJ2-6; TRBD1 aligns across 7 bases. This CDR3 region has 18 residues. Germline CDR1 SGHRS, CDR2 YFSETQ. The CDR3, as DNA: TGCACCAGCAGCTTGATGGGTTCAGGGGGTACTGGGGCCAACGTCCTGACTTTC. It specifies CTSSLMGSGGTGANVLTF.

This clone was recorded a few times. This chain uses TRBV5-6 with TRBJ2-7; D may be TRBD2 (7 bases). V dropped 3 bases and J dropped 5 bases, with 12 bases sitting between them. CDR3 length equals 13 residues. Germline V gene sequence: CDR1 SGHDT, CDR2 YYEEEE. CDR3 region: CASSWGGGNEQYF. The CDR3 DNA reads TGTGCCAGCAGCTGGGGCGGGGGCAACGAGCAGTACTTC.

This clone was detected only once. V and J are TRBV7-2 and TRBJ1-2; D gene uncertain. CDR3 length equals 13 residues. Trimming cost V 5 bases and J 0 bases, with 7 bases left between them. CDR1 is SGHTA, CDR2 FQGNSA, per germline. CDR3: CASSPEPNYGYTF. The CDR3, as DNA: TGTGCCAGCAGCCCCGAGCCTAACTATGGCTACACCTTC. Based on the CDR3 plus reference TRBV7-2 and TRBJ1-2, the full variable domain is GAGVSQSPSNKVTEKGKDVELRCDPISGHTALYWYRQSLGQGLEFLIYFQGNSAPDKSGLPSDRFSAERTGGSVSTLTIQRTQQEDSAVYLCASSPEPNYGYTFGSGTRLTVV.

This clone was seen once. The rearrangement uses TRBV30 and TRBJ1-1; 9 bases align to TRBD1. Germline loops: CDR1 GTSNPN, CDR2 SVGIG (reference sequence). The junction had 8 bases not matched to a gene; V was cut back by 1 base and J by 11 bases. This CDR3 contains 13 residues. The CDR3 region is CAWSATLGTGAFF. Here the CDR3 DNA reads TGTGCCTGGAGTGCCACGCTCGGGACAGGGGCTTTCTTT.

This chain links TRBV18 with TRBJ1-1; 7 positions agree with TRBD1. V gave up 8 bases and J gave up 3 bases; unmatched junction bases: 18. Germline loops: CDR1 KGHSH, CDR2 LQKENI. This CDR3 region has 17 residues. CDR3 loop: CASPRRPDRREDTEAFF. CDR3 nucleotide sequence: TGTGCCAGCCCTCGCCGGCCGGACAGGAGGGAGGACACTGAAGCTTTCTTT.

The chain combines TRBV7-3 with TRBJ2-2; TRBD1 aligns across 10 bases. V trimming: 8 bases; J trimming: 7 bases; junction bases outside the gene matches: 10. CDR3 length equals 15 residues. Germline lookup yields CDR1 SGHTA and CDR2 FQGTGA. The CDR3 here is CASHPGTGVRGELFF. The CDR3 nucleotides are TGTGCCAGCCACCCGGGGACAGGGGTTCGCGGGGAGCTGTTTTTT. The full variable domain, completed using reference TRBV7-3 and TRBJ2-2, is GAGVSQTPSNKVTEKGKYVELRCDPISGHTALYWYRQSLGQGPEFLIYFQGTGAADDSGLPNDRFFAVRPEGSVSTLKIQRTERGDSAVYLCASHPGTGVRGELFFGEGSRLTVL.

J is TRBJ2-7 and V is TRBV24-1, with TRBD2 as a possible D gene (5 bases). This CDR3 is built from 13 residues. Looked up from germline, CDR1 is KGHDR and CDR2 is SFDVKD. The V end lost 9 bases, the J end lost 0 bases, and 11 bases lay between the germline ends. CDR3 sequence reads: CATARRSSYEQYF. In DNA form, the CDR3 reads TGTGCCACCGCCCGGAGGAGCTCCTACGAGCAGTACTTC.

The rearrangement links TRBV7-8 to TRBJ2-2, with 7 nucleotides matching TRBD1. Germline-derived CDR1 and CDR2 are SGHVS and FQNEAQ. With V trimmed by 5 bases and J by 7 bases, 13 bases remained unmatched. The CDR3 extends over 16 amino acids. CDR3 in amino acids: CASSIGQERGVGELFF. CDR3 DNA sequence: TGTGCCAGCAGCATAGGACAGGAACGCGGCGTCGGGGAGCTGTTTTTT.

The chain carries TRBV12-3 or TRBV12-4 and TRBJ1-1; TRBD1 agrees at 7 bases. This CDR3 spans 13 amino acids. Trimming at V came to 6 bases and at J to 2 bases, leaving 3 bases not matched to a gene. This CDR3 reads CASRRDRNTEAFF. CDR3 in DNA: TGTGCCAGCAGACGGGACAGAAACACTGAAGCTTTCTTT.

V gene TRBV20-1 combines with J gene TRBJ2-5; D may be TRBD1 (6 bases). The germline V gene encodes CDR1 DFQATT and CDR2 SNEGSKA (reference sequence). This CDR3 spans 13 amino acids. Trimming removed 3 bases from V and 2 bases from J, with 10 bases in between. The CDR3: CSASRQVQETQYF. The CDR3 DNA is TGCAGTGCTAGTCGACAGGTACAAGAGACCCAGTACTTC.

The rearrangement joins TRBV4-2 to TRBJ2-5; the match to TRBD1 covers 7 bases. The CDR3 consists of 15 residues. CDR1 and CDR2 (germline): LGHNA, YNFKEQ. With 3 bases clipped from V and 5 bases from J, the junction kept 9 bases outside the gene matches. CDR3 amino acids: CASSQENRGGETQYF. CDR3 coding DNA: TGTGCCAGCAGCCAGGAAAACAGGGGTGGGGAGACCCAGTACTTC.

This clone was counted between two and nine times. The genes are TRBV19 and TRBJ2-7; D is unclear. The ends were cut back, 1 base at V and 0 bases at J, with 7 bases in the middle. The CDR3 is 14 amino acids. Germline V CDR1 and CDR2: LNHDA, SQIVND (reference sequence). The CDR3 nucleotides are TGTGCCAGTAGTATAGGGCCCCGCTCCTACGAGCAGTACTTC. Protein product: CASSIGPRSYEQYF.

CDR3 region: CASSREGGVGEKLFF. As DNA, the CDR3 is TGCGCCAGCAGCCGGGAAGGGGGAGTCGGTGAAAAACTGTTTTTT. This chain connects TRBV5-1 to TRBJ1-4, with D perhaps TRBD1 (6 bases). This CDR3 region has 15 residues. Germline values: CDR1 SGHRS, CDR2 YFSETQ. V lost 4 bases, J lost 7 bases, and 17 bases lay in between.

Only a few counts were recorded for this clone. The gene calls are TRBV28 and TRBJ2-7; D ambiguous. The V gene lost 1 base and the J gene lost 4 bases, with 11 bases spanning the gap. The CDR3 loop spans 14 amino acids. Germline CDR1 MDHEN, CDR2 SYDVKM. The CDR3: CASSLSIPSYEQYF. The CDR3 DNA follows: TGTGCCAGCAGTTTATCGATACCGAGTTACGAGCAGTACTTC.

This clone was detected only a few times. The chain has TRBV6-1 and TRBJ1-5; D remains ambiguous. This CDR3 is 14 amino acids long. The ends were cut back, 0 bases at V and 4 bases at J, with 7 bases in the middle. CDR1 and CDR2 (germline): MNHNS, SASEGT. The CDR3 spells CASSEAGSNQPQHF. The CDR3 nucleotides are TGTGCCAGCAGTGAAGCGGGGAGTAATCAGCCCCAGCATTTT.

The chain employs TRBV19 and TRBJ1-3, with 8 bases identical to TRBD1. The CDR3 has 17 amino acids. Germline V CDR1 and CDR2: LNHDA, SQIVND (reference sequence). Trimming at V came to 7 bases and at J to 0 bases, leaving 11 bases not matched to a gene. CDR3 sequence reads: CASTPTGTGHSGNTIYF. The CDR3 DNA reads TGTGCCAGTACACCTACCGGGACAGGTCACTCTGGAAACACCATATATTTT.